This TCR beta chain was observed in a study of OX40 agonist ivuxolimab in advanced cancers. For the study at large: Ivuxolimab, an agonistic anti-OX40 (CD134) antibody, was given to patients. Around 40% of patients had received prior checkpoint inhibitor therapy. General observations from the study: Compared with CD4+, CD8+ T cells on average had more expanded clones.

This CDR3 region has 14 residues. Trimming took off 0 bases at V and 2 bases at J, with 7 bases between the two ends. Germline assignment: CDR1 SGHNT and CDR2 YENEEA. As concerns this clone: Its specificity is not known.

Method: immunoSEQ multiplex PCR; TCRdb's copy keeps in-frame clones and lacks some. The table lists about 130,000 clones, around nine tenths of them singletons, with approximately 0.99% in the top ten. The receptor was isolated from an adult with an advanced solid tumor such as melanoma, head and neck, liver or kidney cancer. V is TRBV11-3 and J is TRBJ2-5, with D unresolved. This material consisted of CD4+ or CD8+ T cells sorted from blood, taken in a trial of the OX40 agonist ivuxolimab. CDR3 bases: TGTGCCAGCAGCTTAGACAGTCTTCAAGAGACCCAGTACTTC. This encodes CASSLDSLQETQYF.